This TCR beta chain is drawn from a study of blood T cell repertoires in COVID-19. Overall study: Material from acute and convalescent COVID-19 was sourced from the United States, Italy and Spain. PBMCs, B-cell-depleted T cells, or T cells were the source of the cDNA or gDNA that made up the material.

The CDR3 has 16 residues. CDR1 is SNHLY and CDR2 is FYNNEI in the germline V gene. The V and J ends lost 6 bases and 0 bases, in that order; junction bases with no gene match: 10. In the original workflow: Reference gene primer amplification gave estimated nucleated cell counts. Produced via immunoSEQ multiplex PCR; TCRdb's table is partial and in-frame only. V and J calls and clone size come straight from that table; D and trimming were deduced from the DNA. The data hold about 520,000 clones, with approximately 83% observed a single time. This sequence joins TRBV2 and TRBJ2-7; 8 bases align to TRBD1. The sample taken for sequencing was peripheral blood. This sequence was found in a human donor in a cohort sampled during active COVID-19. In DNA, the CDR3 is TGTGCCAGCAGGGTCGGACAGGGTCCCCCCTCCTACGAGCAGTACTTC. This gives the protein CASRVGQGPPSYEQYF.